These 24 T cell receptor beta chains came from one sample sequenced in a study of cytomegalovirus exposure and HLA in healthy donors. It was with 60 Vbeta and 13 Jbeta primers that the PCR ran. Assay: immunoSEQ multiplex PCR; the TCRdb copy retains only in-frame clones and omits some. The repertoire consists of approximately 240,000 clones, with around 80% occurring once and the leading ten covering 0.55% to 0.7%. The sequenced sample was PBMCs. The receptors were gathered from a woman aged 40 to 49 in good health and CMV-seronegative.

The chain uses TRBV7-9 and TRBJ2-7, with D possibly being TRBD2 (7 bases). This CDR3 has 12 amino acids. CDR1 SEHNR and CDR2 FQNEAQ come from the germline V gene (reference sequence). Trimming cost V 8 bases and J 4 bases, with 12 bases left between them. The CDR3 DNA is TGTGCCAGCGCCGGGGGGCATTACGAGCAGTACTTC. It translates to CASAGGHYEQYF.

The chain recombines TRBV9 with TRBJ2-2, with D tentatively TRBD2 (5 bases). Per germline, CDR1 SGDLS and CDR2 YYNGEE. The CDR3 is 15 residues long. Trimming took 0 bases from V and 0 from J, leaving 6 bases between them. The CDR3 sequence: CASSVVAPNTGELFF. The DNA of the CDR3 is TGTGCCAGCAGCGTAGTAGCGCCGAACACCGGGGAGCTGTTTTTT.

This chain connects TRBV18 to TRBJ2-1; TRBD1 aligns across 8 bases. J lost 2 bases, V lost 3 bases, and 6 bases had no gene match. The CDR3 contains 16 residues. Germline CDR1 reads KGHSH; CDR2 reads LQKENI. Here the CDR3 reads CASSPTQGQAYNEQFF. The CDR3 DNA reads as TGTGCCAGCTCACCCACGCAGGGACAGGCCTACAATGAGCAGTTCTTC. The variable domain in full, completed from reference TRBV18 and TRBJ2-1, reads NAGVMQNPRHLVRRRGQEARLRCSPMKGHSHVYWYRQLPEEGLKFMVYLQKENIIDESGMPKERFSAEFPKEGPSILRIQQVVRGDSAAYFCASSPTQGQAYNEQFFGPGTRLTVL.

The CDR3 DNA sequence: TGTGCCAGCAGTCCACTTCCCCGCTCCTACAATGAGCAGTTCTTC. Amino acid sequence: CASSPLPRSYNEQFF. V is TRBV2 and J is TRBJ2-1; D uncertain. V was pared by 5 bases and J by 0 bases, with 11 bases between. Per the germline V gene, CDR1 is SNHLY and CDR2 is FYNNEI. The CDR3 loop spans 15 amino acids. Filled out from reference TRBV2 and TRBJ2-1, the complete variable domain reads EPEVTQTPSHQVTQMGQEVILRCVPISNHLYFYWYRQILGQKVEFLVSFYNNEISEKSEIFDDQFSVERPDGSNFTLKIRSTKLEDSAMYFCASSPLPRSYNEQFFGPGTRLTVL.

This clone occurred once. V is TRBV6-1 and J is TRBJ1-1; D remains unclear. The germline gives CDR1 MNHNS, CDR2 SASEGT. The V end was cut by 6 bases, the J end by 1 base, with 12 bases between. The CDR3 totals 14 residues. The CDR3 DNA is TGTGCCAGCAGCCGACGACTGGGGAACACTGAAGCTTTCTTT. Amino acids: CASSRRLGNTEAFF.

The genes are TRBV4-2 and TRBJ2-2; a possible D gene is TRBD2 (6 bases). Trimming shortened V by 0 bases and J by 6 bases, and 14 bases separated the two germline ends. Germline CDR1 and CDR2: LGHNA and YNFKEQ. The CDR3 is made up of 16 amino acids. This CDR3 reads CASSQDLGWRAGELFF. The CDR3, as DNA: TGTGCCAGCAGCCAAGATTTAGGGTGGAGGGCCGGGGAGCTGTTTTTT.

The genes are TRBV30 and TRBJ2-1; D may be TRBD2 (6 bases). The germline CDR1 and CDR2 sequences are GTSNPN and SVGIG (reference sequence). The CDR3 totals 17 residues. Trimming took off 0 bases at V and 1 base at J, with 16 bases between the two ends. The CDR3 is CAWSVGAGTGSYNEQFF. The CDR3 nucleotides read TGTGCCTGGAGTGTAGGGGCCGGGACTGGATCCTACAATGAGCAGTTCTTC. Filled out from reference TRBV30 and TRBJ2-1, the complete variable domain reads SQTIHQWPATLVQPVGSPLSLECTVEGTSNPNLYWYRQAAGRGLQLLFYSVGIGQISSEVPQNLSASRPQDRQFILSSKKLLLSDSGFYLCAWSVGAGTGSYNEQFFGPGTRLTVL.

The V gene is TRBV7-3, the J gene TRBJ2-5, with D maybe TRBD2 (6 bases). The CDR3 has 15 residues. Between the trimmed V and J ends, which lost 3 bases and 5 bases, there was a span of 16 bases. In germline, CDR1 is SGHTA, CDR2 FQGTGA. Written as DNA, the CDR3 is TGTGCCAGCAGCTTCGGGCGGGGACCCCAGGAGACCCAGTACTTC. Its translation is CASSFGRGPQETQYF.

The chain has TRBV29-1 and TRBJ2-5; D perhaps matches TRBD1 (7 bases). The DNA end is a closer match to TRBJ2-7, so the J assignment may be wrong. The V gene's germline CDR1 is SQVTM and CDR2 ANQGSEA. The length of the CDR3 is 12 residues. The CDR3 loop is CSAGGGFYEQYF. Here the CDR3 DNA reads TGCAGCGCCGGAGGGGGCTTCTACGAGCAGTACTTC.

The chain carries TRBV5-6 and TRBJ2-1, with a weak D call TRBD2 (5 bases). Germline assignment: CDR1 SGHDT and CDR2 YYEEEE. The CDR3 is made up of 17 amino acids. Between the trimmed V and J ends, which lost 2 bases and 6 bases, there was a span of 21 bases. The CDR3 sequence: CASSLYSRRWETNEQFF. The CDR3 DNA is TGTGCCAGCAGCTTATACAGTAGACGCTGGGAGACCAATGAGCAGTTCTTC.

Note on this clone: This sample also contains other DNA sequences that code for the same CDR3. V is TRBV5-1 and J is TRBJ2-1, with TRBD2 as a possible D gene (5 bases). The CDR3 loop spans 14 amino acids. Germline V gives CDR1 SGHRS, CDR2 YFSETQ. Trimming left V 0 bases short and J 3 bases short, with 7 bases between. Here the CDR3 DNA reads TGCGCCAGCAGCTTGGCCGGGGTCTACAATGAGCAGTTCTTC. Translated: CASSLAGVYNEQFF.

A note on this clone: Other nucleotide sequences in the sample specify the same CDR3. The rearrangement uses TRBV6-4 and TRBJ2-2; TRBD2 matches at 13 bases. The germline CDR1 and CDR2 sequences are MRHNA and SNTAGT. This CDR3 region has 17 residues. The ends lost 5 bases at V and 0 bases at J; junction bases unmatched: 3. CDR3 region: CASSRTSGGANTGELFF. Written as DNA, the CDR3 is TGTGCCAGCAGTCGGACTAGCGGGGGAGCGAACACCGGGGAGCTGTTTTTT.

The chain carries TRBV6-1 and TRBJ1-4; a weak D match, TRBD1 (5 bases). V lost 7 bases, J lost 8 bases, and 20 bases lay in between. CDR3 length: 15 residues. Germline V gives CDR1 MNHNS, CDR2 SASEGT. CDR3 protein: CASNTRGNGREKLFF. The DNA of the CDR3 is TGTGCCAGCAATACCCGGGGGAATGGGAGGGAAAAACTGTTTTTT.

J is TRBJ1-1 and V is TRBV15; no clear D gene. This CDR3 spans 13 amino acids. Trimming removed 4 bases at V and 1 base at J, with 7 bases between. Germline CDR1 LNHNV, CDR2 YYDKDF (reference sequence). In DNA form, the CDR3 reads TGTGCCACCAGCAAAGTTAGGAACACTGAAGCTTTCTTT. Amino acid sequence: CATSKVRNTEAFF. Using reference TRBV15 and TRBJ1-1 for the parts outside the CDR3, the full variable domain is DAMVIQNPRYQVTQFGKPVTLSCSQTLNHNVMYWYQQKSSQAPKLLFHYYDKDFNNEADTPDNFQSRRPNTSFCFLDIRSPGLGDTAMYLCATSKVRNTEAFFGQGTRLTVV.

CDR3 nucleotides: TGCGCCAGCAGCCCGAGACTGGAAAACTATGGCTACACCTTC. Translated: CASSPRLENYGYTF. This rearrangement joins TRBV5-1 to TRBJ1-2; D uncertain. V was trimmed by 4 bases and J by 2 bases, leaving 12 bases between them. Germline CDR1 SGHRS, CDR2 YFSETQ. This CDR3 is 14 amino acids long.

V usage is TRBV29-1 and J usage is TRBJ2-3, with D maybe TRBD2 (5 bases). The CDR3 contains 11 residues. Trimming took 8 bases from V and 6 from J, leaving 12 bases between them. Germline V gene data show CDR1 as SQVTM and CDR2 as ANQGSEA. The CDR3 loop is CSSKAADTQYF. Written as DNA, the CDR3 is TGCAGCTCTAAAGCGGCGGATACGCAGTATTTT.

The chain is built from TRBV6-1 and TRBJ1-2; D is perhaps TRBD1 (6 bases). This CDR3 contains 15 residues. Germline CDR1 reads MNHNS; CDR2 reads SASEGT. V was cut by 8 bases and J by 3 bases, with 19 bases left in between. The CDR3 here is CASARQQGGDYGYTF. The CDR3 DNA is TGTGCCAGCGCCCGTCAACAGGGAGGGGACTATGGCTACACCTTC.

There are a few counts of this clone. The chain recombines TRBV19 with TRBJ1-1, with D perhaps matching TRBD1 (6 bases). The germline V gene encodes CDR1 LNHDA and CDR2 SQIVND (reference sequence). The length of the CDR3 is 15 residues. V lost 4 bases to trimming and J lost 2 bases, with 14 bases between them. CDR3 loop: CASSRGGSRNTEAFF. The CDR3 coding sequence is TGTGCCAGTAGTAGAGGGGGTTCCCGAAACACTGAAGCTTTCTTT.

The CDR3 spells CASSQGLTRSGANVLTF. The CDR3 nucleotides read TGTGCCAGCAGCCAAGGACTAACCCGCTCTGGGGCCAACGTCCTGACTTTC. The chain couples TRBV7-6 to TRBJ2-6; D possibly corresponds to TRBD2 (6 bases). The CDR3 totals 17 residues. Per the germline V gene, CDR1 is SGHVS and CDR2 is FNYEAQ. Trimming left V 5 bases short and J 0 bases short, with 14 bases between.

This clone has a single count. The chain links TRBV18 to TRBJ2-5; 8 bases align to TRBD1. Trimming took 0 bases from V and 11 from J; bases not matched to a gene: 14. CDR1 and CDR2 from the germline V gene are KGHSH and LQKENI. The CDR3 sequence is 16 residues long. CDR3 amino acids: CASSPPGSQGEGEQYF. The CDR3 DNA reads as TGTGCCAGCTCACCACCAGGTTCACAGGGGGAAGGGGAGCAGTACTTC.

DNA for the CDR3: TGTGCCAGCTCACCACCCAGCAGACAGAGCCGGAACACTGAAGCTTTCTTT. This translates into CASSPPSRQSRNTEAFF. The chain has TRBV18 and TRBJ1-1; possibly TRBD1 for D (5 bases). V was pared by 0 bases and J by 1 base, with 15 bases between. Germline V gene sequence: CDR1 KGHSH, CDR2 LQKENI. This CDR3 spans 17 amino acids.

The J gene is TRBJ2-5, the V gene TRBV4-2; 7 bases line up with TRBD1. The DNA end is more similar to TRBJ2-7, so the J call may be wrong. The CDR3 is 18 residues long. The germline CDR1 and CDR2 sequences are LGHNA and YNFKEQ. The CDR3, as DNA: TGTGCCAGCAGCCAAGATCAGTTAGGGACAGCCTTCTCCTACGAGCAGTACTTC. Its translation: CASSQDQLGTAFSYEQYF.

This clone was observed a single time. The rearrangement links TRBV13 to TRBJ1-1, with D possibly TRBD1 on 6 matching bases. Per germline, CDR1 PRHDT and CDR2 FYEKMQ (reference sequence). This CDR3 is 14 amino acids long. V was cut by 0 bases and J by 3 bases, with 8 bases left in between. CDR3 region: CASSLGQGHTEAFF. CDR3 nucleotides: TGTGCCAGCAGCTTAGGGCAGGGGCACACTGAAGCTTTCTTT.

This clone was detected only once. The V call is TRBV11-3, the J call TRBJ1-1, with TRBD1 matching 7 bases. The V gene's germline CDR1 is SGHNT and CDR2 YENEEA. V gave up 5 bases and J gave up 2 bases; unmatched junction bases: 8. This CDR3 has 15 amino acids. CDR3 amino acids: CASSLSGQANTEAFF. In DNA form, the CDR3 reads TGTGCCAGCAGCCTCAGCGGACAGGCCAACACTGAAGCTTTCTTT.